This TCR beta chain was recorded in a study of control samples from healthy donors and cancer patients. Deletions cut 0 bases from V and 8 bases from J, with 9 bases between. Germline assignment: CDR1 MNHEY and CDR2 SMNVEV (reference sequence). This CDR3 is built from 13 residues. Repertoires were generated with immunoSEQ multiplex PCR, while TCRdb's copy carries only in-frame clones and drops some. The sample carries around 200,000 clones, about 93% recorded once. V gene TRBV27 combines with J gene TRBJ2-3; no reliable D call. Sequencing was performed on blood. This clonotype originated in a man younger than 30 in good health. CDR3 loop: CASSLSNRGTQYF. In DNA form, the CDR3 reads TGTGCCAGCAGTTTATCGAACAGAGGTACGCAGTATTTT.